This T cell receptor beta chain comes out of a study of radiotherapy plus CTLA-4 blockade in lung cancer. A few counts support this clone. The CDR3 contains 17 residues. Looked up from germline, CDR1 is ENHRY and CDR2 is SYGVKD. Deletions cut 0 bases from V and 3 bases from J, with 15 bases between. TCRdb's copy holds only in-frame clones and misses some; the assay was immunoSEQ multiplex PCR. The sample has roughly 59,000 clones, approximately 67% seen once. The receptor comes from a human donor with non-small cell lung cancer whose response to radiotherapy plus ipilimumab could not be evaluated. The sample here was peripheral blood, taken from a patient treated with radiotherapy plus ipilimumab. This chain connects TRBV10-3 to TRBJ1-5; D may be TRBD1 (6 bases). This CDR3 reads CAISESAGDDYNQPQHF. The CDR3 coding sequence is TGTGCCATCAGTGAGTCCGCAGGGGATGACTACAATCAGCCCCAGCATTTT.